The clone carrying this TCR beta chain was observed at least ten times. This sample stems from a study of blood T cells in healthy people across ages. A second about 6 to 12 cycle PCR used barcoded and J-beta primers. TCRdb re-analysed the 5' RACE reads in MiXCR, keeping a single row per CDR3 protein. Among almost 800,000 distinct CDR3 sequences listed, 58% were seen once. The germline CDR1 and CDR2 sequences are SGHTA and FQGNSA. This CDR3 region has 14 residues. The V gene end was trimmed by 6 bases and the J gene end by 2 bases; junction bases not matched to a gene: 4. Sequenced sample: blood. This sequence originates from a man aged 30-40 years in good health. The V call is TRBV7-2, the J call TRBJ2-5, with TRBD2 matching 9 bases. CDR3: CASSPTSGQETQYF. The CDR3 DNA reads TGTGCCAGCAGTCCAACTAGCGGGCAAGAGACCCAGTACTTC.